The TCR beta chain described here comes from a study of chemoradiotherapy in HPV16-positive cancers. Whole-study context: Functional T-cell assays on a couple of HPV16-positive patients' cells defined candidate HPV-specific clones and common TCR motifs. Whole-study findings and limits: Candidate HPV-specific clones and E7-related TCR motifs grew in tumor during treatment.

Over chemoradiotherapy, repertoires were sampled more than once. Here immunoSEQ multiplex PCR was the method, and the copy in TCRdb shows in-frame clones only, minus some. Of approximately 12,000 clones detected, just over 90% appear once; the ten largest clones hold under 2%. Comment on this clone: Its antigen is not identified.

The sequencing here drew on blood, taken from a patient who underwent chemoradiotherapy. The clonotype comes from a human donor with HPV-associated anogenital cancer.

CDR3 DNA: TGTGCCAGCAGCCCGGGCCCTCCCCTTGACAATGAGCAGTTCTTC. Protein product: CASSPGPPLDNEQFF. V is TRBV5-5 and J is TRBJ2-1, with unresolved D. The V gene's germline CDR1 is SGHKS and CDR2 YYEKEE (reference sequence). The CDR3 loop spans 15 amino acids. V was clipped by 4 bases and J by 5 bases, with 16 bases between them.